This entry describes one T cell receptor beta chain. Unique molecular identifiers were incorporated into the prepared TCRbeta library. In TCRdb, the PCR reads were re-called with MiXCR into one record per CDR3 protein. Of 200,000 to 250,000 distinct CDR3 sequences detected, 12% appear once; the ten largest clones hold about 2.4%. This entry belongs to a study of T-cell reconstitution after alpha-beta-depleted transplantation in children. V was clipped by 4 bases and J by 1 base, with 14 bases between them. The CDR3 runs 16 residues. Per the germline V gene, CDR1 is LGHDT and CDR2 is YNNKEL (reference sequence).

The chain joins TRBV3-1 to TRBJ2-1, with D perhaps matching TRBD2 (7 bases). The sequences come from PBMCs from the stem cell graft donor, collected from the stem cell graft. The source of this sequence is a human donor who donated a stem cell graft to a child with acute lymphoblastic leukemia. This chain's CDR3 is CASSRGGGTSYNEQFF. The DNA for the CDR3 is TGTGCCAGCAGCCGAGGGGGGGGAACTTCCTACAATGAGCAGTTCTTC.